The entry that follows covers one T cell receptor beta chain sequence. CDR1 is SGHKS, CDR2 YYEKEE, per germline (reference sequence). CDR3 size: 12 residues. The V end lost 8 bases, the J end lost 10 bases, and 16 bases lay between the germline ends. The data were taken from a study of OX40 agonist ivuxolimab in advanced cancers. The overall study: Antecedent anti-PD-1, anti-PD-L1 or anti-CTLA-4 therapy was permissible, with roughly 36% having received some.

Produced via immunoSEQ multiplex PCR; TCRdb's table is partial and in-frame only. There are about 19,000 clones in the sample; about 92% occur only once, and roughly 50% lies in the top ten. Source: CD4+ or CD8+ T cells sorted from blood, taken in a trial of the OX40 agonist ivuxolimab. This receptor was obtained from an adult with an advanced solid tumor such as melanoma, head and neck, liver or kidney cancer. The genes are TRBV5-5 and TRBJ2-1; possibly TRBD1 for D (6 bases). The CDR3 sequence: CASIDVDREQFF. The CDR3 DNA follows: TGTGCCAGTATAGACGTGGACAGAGAGCAGTTCTTC.